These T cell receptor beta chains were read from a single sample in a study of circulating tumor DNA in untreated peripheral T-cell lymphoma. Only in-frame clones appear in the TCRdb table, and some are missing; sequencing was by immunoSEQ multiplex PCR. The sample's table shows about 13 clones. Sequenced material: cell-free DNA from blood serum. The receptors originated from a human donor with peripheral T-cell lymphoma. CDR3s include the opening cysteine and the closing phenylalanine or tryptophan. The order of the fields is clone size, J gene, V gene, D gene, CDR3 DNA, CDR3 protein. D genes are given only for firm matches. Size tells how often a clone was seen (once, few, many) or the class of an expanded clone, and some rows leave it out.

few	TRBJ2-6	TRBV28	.	TGTGCCAGCAGTGGTGTATACTTGACACAAAGTCGGGCCAACGTCCTGACTTTC	CASSGVYLTQSRANVLTF
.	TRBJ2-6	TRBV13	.	TGTGCCAGCAGTTTCAAGCAGCTGAGTACAAAGGCGGGCCAACGTCCTGCTTTC	CASSFKQLSTKAGQRPAF
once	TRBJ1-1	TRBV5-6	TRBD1	TGTGCCAGCACCACCTTTGGACAGGGAGGGAACACTGAAGCTTTCTTT	CASTTFGQGGNTEAFF
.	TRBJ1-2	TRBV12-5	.	TGTGCTAGTGGTTCCGGGGGGTCAGTAGCCGGCTACACCTTC	CASGSGGSVAGYTF
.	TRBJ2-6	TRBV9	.	TGTGCCAGCTTTGTGTTGTACAAACAAAGTCGGGCCAACGTCCTGACTTTC	CASFVLYKQSRANVLTF
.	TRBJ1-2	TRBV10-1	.	TGCGCCAGCAGTTTCAAAGGAAGATCGCAGACCTATGGCTACACCTTC	CASSFKGRSQTYGYTF